This TCR beta chain originates from a study of cytomegalovirus exposure and HLA in healthy donors. Findings of the study overall: Sequencing likely produced, as an artifact, a cluster of highly shared sequence variants. Across all donors, roughly uniform sequencing depth was an assumption of the presence/absence analyses.

Amplification used 60 Vbeta primers and 13 Jbeta primers. The method was immunoSEQ multiplex PCR; TCRdb's version includes in-frame clones alone and lacks a portion of them. The sample lists around 190,000 clones, roughly 74% occurring once. As to this clone: Its antigen is still unknown.

CDR3 size: 17 residues. With 3 bases removed from V and 0 bases from J, the gap between germline ends came to 15 bases. Per the germline V gene, CDR1 is LNHNV and CDR2 is YYDKDF (reference sequence). The receptor comes from a female donor in good health and CMV-seronegative. The rearrangement joins TRBV15 to TRBJ2-1; tentative D call: TRBD1 (5 bases). Material for sequencing was PBMCs. The CDR3 protein is CATSRRTLSLSYNEQFF. In DNA, the CDR3 is TGTGCCACCAGCAGGCGGACACTCTCCCTCTCCTACAATGAGCAGTTCTTC.